What follows are 17 T cell receptor beta chains derived from one specimen sequenced in a study of T cells in Graves' hyperthyroidism and ophthalmopathy. The source material, RNA transcripts, was used to amplify TCR beta CDR3 regions. A set of HTBI primers served as the primers for a first-round RT-PCR of the TCR CDR3. TCRdb redid the calling of the multiplex PCR reads with MiXCR, one entry per CDR3 protein. The table lists hundreds of thousands of distinct CDR3 sequences, nearly 45% of them singletons. What was sequenced was peripheral blood or thyroid tissue (not recorded which). The receptors shown here come from an adult man with Graves' disease, either hyperthyroidism or ophthalmopathy (not recorded which).

The rearrangement uses TRBV29-1 and TRBJ1-1, with no clear D. This CDR3 region has 12 residues. Between the trimmed V and J ends, which lost 4 bases and 5 bases, there was a span of 11 bases. Looked up from germline, CDR1 is SQVTM and CDR2 is ANQGSEA. The CDR3 DNA sequence: TGCAGCGTTGTTCGGGGAACAACTGAAGCTTTCTTT. Protein sequence: CSVVRGTTEAFF.

The table lists this clonotype with a few counts. The junction departs from the called germline gene at one end, perhaps through a read error. V gene TRBV10-3 combines with J gene TRBJ2-7, with 8 bases matching TRBD1. The germline V gene has CDR1 ENHRY and CDR2 SYGVKD. The CDR3 extends over 13 amino acids. The CDR3 loop is CASSLDRGPEQYF. The CDR3, as DNA: TGTGCCAGCAGTTTAGACAGGGGACCGGAGCAGTACTTC.

The rearrangement joins TRBV7-8 to TRBJ1-5, with D unresolved. Germline values: CDR1 SGHVS, CDR2 FQNEAQ. CDR3 length: 15 residues. V dropped 1 base and J dropped 4 bases, with 11 bases sitting between them. The CDR3 region is CASSLGAAGNQPQHF. The CDR3 DNA reads TGTGCCAGCAGCTTAGGAGCCGCGGGGAATCAGCCCCAGCATTTT.

CDR3 loop: CASSFLRDRVPNEKLFF. CDR3 in DNA: TGTGCCAGCAGCTTTCTCCGGGACAGGGTACCTAATGAAAAACTGTTTTTT. The chain carries TRBV7-9 and TRBJ1-4; TRBD1 agrees at 9 bases. This CDR3 contains 17 residues. The germline V gene encodes CDR1 SEHNR and CDR2 FQNEAQ (reference sequence). V was clipped by 3 bases and J by 3 bases; unmatched bases: 8.

This sequence joins TRBV5-1 and TRBJ1-1; possible D gene TRBD1, 5 bases. The V end lost 1 base, the J end lost 4 bases, and 8 bases lay between the germline ends. Germline CDR1 SGHRS, CDR2 YFSETQ. The CDR3 length is 13 residues. The chain's CDR3 is CASSLWDSTEAFF. The CDR3 coding sequence is TGCGCCAGCAGCTTGTGGGACTCCACTGAAGCTTTCTTT.

Note on this clonotype: The junction and the germline gene differ at one end; a read error may be behind it. The chain combines TRBV14 with TRBJ1-6; the D gene is possibly TRBD1 (6 bases). Looked up from germline, CDR1 is SGHDN and CDR2 is FVKESK. The CDR3 has 13 amino acids. DNA for the CDR3: TGTGCCATCAGCGGACAGTGGGATTCACCCCTCCACTTT. This encodes CAISGQWDSPLHF. The full variable domain, in which reference TRBV14 and TRBJ1-6 provide the parts outside the CDR3, is EAGVTQFPSHSVIEKGQTVTLRCDPISGHDNLYWYRRVMGKEIKFLLHFVKESKQDESGMPNNRFLAERTGGTYSTLKVQPAELEDSGVYFCAISGQWDSPLHFGNGTRLTVT.

The chain joins TRBV2 to TRBJ2-5; the D gene is possibly TRBD1 (5 bases). Germline CDR1 is SNHLY and CDR2 is FYNNEI. Deletions cut 8 bases from V and 1 base from J, with 17 bases between. The CDR3 has 15 amino acids. This chain's CDR3 is CASSPRLTAQETQYF. The CDR3, as DNA: TGTGCCAGCTCACCACGTCTGACAGCCCAAGAGACCCAGTACTTC.

This clonotype was seen repeatedly, ten times or more. The rearrangement links TRBV10-3 to TRBJ1-6; 7 nucleotides match TRBD1. The V segment lost 4 bases and the J segment 10 bases; nucleotides outside the gene matches: 7. The CDR3 extends over 14 amino acids. Germline CDR1 and CDR2: ENHRY and SYGVKD. The CDR3 spells CAISVEQGVSPLHF. For the CDR3, the DNA is TGTGCCATCAGTGTTGAGCAGGGGGTATCACCCCTCCACTTT.

This clonotype came up a few times. This chain connects TRBV7-9 to TRBJ1-4, with D possibly matching TRBD1 (5 bases). V was shortened by 5 bases and J by 8 bases, with 15 bases between the two germline ends. Germline CDR1 is SEHNR and CDR2 is FQNEAQ (reference sequence). The CDR3 sequence is 14 residues long. CDR3 nucleotide sequence: TGTGCCAGCAGCGGGGGGTCGGCGGCCGAAAAACTGTTTTTT. Translating it yields CASSGGSAAEKLFF. The full variable domain, completed using reference TRBV7-9 and TRBJ1-4, is DTGVSQNPRHKITKRGQNVTFRCDPISEHNRLYWYRQTLGQGPEFLTYFQNEAQLEKSRLLSDRFSAERPKGSFSTLEIQRTEQGDSAMYLCASSGGSAAEKLFFGSGTQLSVL.

In its sample, this clonotype was seen many times. The chain recombines TRBV7-2 with TRBJ2-6, with 7 bases aligning to TRBD1. The length of the CDR3 is 16 residues. Germline V gene data show CDR1 as SGHTA and CDR2 as FQGNSA. The ends lost 1 base at V and 2 bases at J; junction bases unmatched: 2. The CDR3 is CASSLDRGAGANVLTF. CDR3 sequence (DNA): TGTGCCAGCAGCTTAGACAGGGGCGCTGGGGCCAACGTCCTGACTTTC.

The V call is TRBV7-2, the J call TRBJ2-2; TRBD1 aligns across 10 bases. J was trimmed by 5 bases and V by 6 bases; bases with no gene match: 6. The germline CDR1 and CDR2 sequences are SGHTA and FQGNSA. The CDR3 has 15 amino acids. The CDR3 here is CASRFPGQGTGELFF. The CDR3 nucleotides read TGTGCCAGCAGATTCCCGGGACAGGGGACCGGGGAGCTGTTTTTT.

The chain links TRBV7-2 to TRBJ2-7, with D perhaps assigned TRBD1 or TRBD2 (5 bases each). With 2 bases removed from V and 1 base from J, the gap between germline ends came to 9 bases. The CDR3 is made up of 14 amino acids. Germline V gene data show CDR1 as SGHTA and CDR2 as FQGNSA. The DNA for the CDR3 is TGTGCCAGCAGCTTAAAGGGACCATCCTACGAGCAGTACTTC. This sequence encodes CASSLKGPSYEQYF.

The chain employs TRBV19 and TRBJ2-7; D might be TRBD1 (5 bases). Trimming took 2 bases from V and 7 from J, leaving 15 bases between them. The CDR3 extends over 14 amino acids. The germline V gene encodes CDR1 LNHDA and CDR2 SQIVND (reference sequence). The CDR3, as DNA: TGTGCCAGTAGTATAAACCAGGGTCTTGGGGAGCAGTACTTC. As protein: CASSINQGLGEQYF.

V usage is TRBV2 and J usage is TRBJ1-2; no firm D call. Germline V gives CDR1 SNHLY, CDR2 FYNNEI. This CDR3 is 13 amino acids long. V was trimmed by 8 bases and J by 3 bases, leaving 13 bases between them. CDR3: CASGIRMDYGYTF. The CDR3 DNA is TGTGCCAGCGGCATACGGATGGACTATGGCTACACCTTC.

This chain links TRBV11-2 with TRBJ1-3; TRBD1 matches at 8 bases. The junction had 6 bases not matched to a gene; V was cut back by 5 bases and J by 0 bases. The length of the CDR3 is 16 residues. CDR1 SGHAT and CDR2 FQNNGV come from the germline V gene. DNA of the CDR3: TGTGCCAGCAGCGCCCAGGGACAGGACTCTGGAAACACCATATATTTT. It encodes CASSAQGQDSGNTIYF.

In its sample, this clonotype was seen a few times. Sequence at one end of the junction differs from germline and may be a read error. The V gene is TRBV10-3, the J gene TRBJ1-5; D gene uncertain. Germline V gene data show CDR1 as ENHRY and CDR2 as SYGVKD. CDR3 length equals 16 residues. The CDR3 DNA is TGTGCCAGCAGTGAAGTTATTTGGGGAGGCAATCAGCCCCAGCATTTT. The encoded protein is CASSEVIWGGNQPQHF.

The J gene is TRBJ2-7, the V gene TRBV20-1; 11 nucleotides line up with TRBD2. This CDR3 has 15 residues. Germline loops: CDR1 DFQATT, CDR2 SNEGSKA (reference sequence). After removal of 1 base from V and 3 bases from J, the junction contained 5 bases not matched to a gene. As DNA, the CDR3 is TGCAGTGCTAGAGCCGGGACTAGCGGTCTCTACGAGCAGTACTTC. It translates to CSARAGTSGLYEQYF.